This T cell receptor (beta chain) stems from a study of OX40 agonist ivuxolimab in advanced cancers. Overall study: Ivuxolimab is an agonistic anti-OX40 (CD134) antibody, and patients were treated with it.

Samples were taken at baseline and on day 1 of cycles 4 and 7. Repertoires were generated with immunoSEQ multiplex PCR, while TCRdb's copy carries only in-frame clones and drops some. The sample shows around 66,000 clones, about 90% of them seen only once. This receptor was identified in an adult with an advanced solid tumor such as melanoma, head and neck, liver or kidney cancer. Sequencing used CD4+ or CD8+ T cells sorted from blood, obtained in a trial of the OX40 agonist ivuxolimab.

In nucleotides, the CDR3 is TGTGCCAGCAGCGTAGCGGTACCACATACGGGGGGAAACACCATATATTTT. Residues: CASSVAVPHTGGNTIYF. This chain links TRBV9 with TRBJ1-3; D is unresolved. This CDR3 has 17 amino acids. Germline V lookup: CDR1 SGDLS, CDR2 YYNGEE. The ends were cut back, 0 bases at V and 4 bases at J, with 17 bases in the middle.